This T cell receptor beta chain comes out of a study of human T cells and chemical hapten exposure. Study overall: Throughout the approximately 25-week study, diphenylcyclopropenone was applied weekly to the patients' scalps.

The J segment lost 1 base and the V segment lost 6 bases, leaving 11 bases of the junction unmatched. This CDR3 region has 17 residues. In germline, CDR1 is KGHSH, CDR2 LQKENI. Sample time point: patch test 1, 2 weeks after DPC sensitization. Treatment indicated: therapeutic diphenylcyclopropenone sensitization with weekly scalp DPC. Whole blood that had not been fractionated was the source of extracted total RNA. Findings of the study overall: TCRs at high frequency, those above 1 in 1000, did not change with DPC sensitization.

How the authors handled the data: Ranging from about 20,000 to 690,600, TCR counts per sample had a median value of approximately 95,000. MiXCR, applied by TCRdb to the RACE reads, yields one record per CDR3 protein. The V and J calls and clone size are TCRdb's, not the authors'. The sample holds 300,000 to 400,000 distinct CDR3 sequences, 5.5% to 8% seen once. In this sample, this clonotype turned up many times. The antigen remains undetermined. This TCR was recovered from a woman in her late teens or twenties with alopecia areata. Some clones in this sample may be carry-over from other donors' samples. This chain joins TRBV18 and TRBJ2-3, with 9 bases matching TRBD2. The sample was whole blood, taken in connection with sensitization to the hapten diphenylcyclopropenone (DPC). CDR3 amino acids: CASSHPQKRGGTDTQYF. In DNA form, the CDR3 reads TGTGCCAGCTCCCATCCACAGAAGCGGGGGGGCACAGATACGCAGTATTTT.